The source of this TCR beta chain is a study of graft-versus-host responses after intestinal transplantation. Study overall: Every one of the recipients received anti-thymocyte globulin induction and afterwards took tacrolimus and steroids for about 3 years. Study-wide results and limits: Recipient bone marrow held GvH clones, some seen earlier in ileum or blood.

Points on this clone: The antigen is undetermined.

V shed 2 bases and J shed 2 bases, with 7 bases lying between them. The CDR3 has 13 residues. The V gene's germline CDR1 is KGHSH and CDR2 LQKENI. Assay: immunoSEQ multiplex PCR; the TCRdb copy retains only in-frame clones and omits some. The sample has 85,000 to 90,000 clones, 85% to 90% seen once. This TCR came from a human donor who received an intestinal transplant. Sequencing was performed on unstimulated CD4+ T cells sorted from spleen or lymph node cells, taken before intestinal transplant. V and J are TRBV18 and TRBJ2-7; a possible D gene is TRBD1 (5 bases). The CDR3 region is CASSPDRTYEQYF. CDR3 nucleotide sequence: TGTGCCAGCTCACCAGACAGAACCTACGAGCAGTACTTC.